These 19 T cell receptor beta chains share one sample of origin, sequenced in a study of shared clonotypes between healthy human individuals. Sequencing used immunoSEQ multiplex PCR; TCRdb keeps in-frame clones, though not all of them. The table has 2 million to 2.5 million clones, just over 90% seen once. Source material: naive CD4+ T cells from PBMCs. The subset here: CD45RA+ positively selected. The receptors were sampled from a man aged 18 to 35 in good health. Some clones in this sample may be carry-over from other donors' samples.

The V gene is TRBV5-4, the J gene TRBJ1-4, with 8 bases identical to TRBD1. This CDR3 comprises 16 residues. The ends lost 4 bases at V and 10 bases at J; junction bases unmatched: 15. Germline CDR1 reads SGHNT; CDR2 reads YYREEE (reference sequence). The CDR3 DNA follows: TGTGCCAGCAGCCCTGGACAGGGCGATACCAAAGGAAAACTGTTTTTT. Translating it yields CASSPGQGDTKGKLFF.

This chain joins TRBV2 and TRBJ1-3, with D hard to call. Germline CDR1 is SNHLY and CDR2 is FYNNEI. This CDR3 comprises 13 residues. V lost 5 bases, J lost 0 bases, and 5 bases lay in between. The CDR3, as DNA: TGTGCCAGCAGTTTGGACTCTGGAAACACCATATATTTT. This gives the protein CASSLDSGNTIYF.

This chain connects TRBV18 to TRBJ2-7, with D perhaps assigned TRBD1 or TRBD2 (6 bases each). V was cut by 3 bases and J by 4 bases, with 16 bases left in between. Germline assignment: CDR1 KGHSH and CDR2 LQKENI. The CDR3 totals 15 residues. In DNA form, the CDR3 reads TGTGCCAGCTCACCTTACAGGGACTTGGGGTACGAGCAGTACTTC. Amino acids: CASSPYRDLGYEQYF.

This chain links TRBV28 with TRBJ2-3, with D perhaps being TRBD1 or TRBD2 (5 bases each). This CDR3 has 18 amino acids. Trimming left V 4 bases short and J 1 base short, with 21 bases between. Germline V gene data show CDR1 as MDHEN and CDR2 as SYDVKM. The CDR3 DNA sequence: TGTGCCAGCAGTTGGAGTTTTTGGGGACGGAGGCGCACAGATACGCAGTATTTT. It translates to CASSWSFWGRRRTDTQYF.

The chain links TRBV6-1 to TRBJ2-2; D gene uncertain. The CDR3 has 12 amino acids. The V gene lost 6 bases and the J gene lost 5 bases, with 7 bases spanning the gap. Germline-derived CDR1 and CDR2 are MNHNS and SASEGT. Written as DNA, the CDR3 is TGTGCCAGCAGACCCTCGACCGGGGAGCTGTTTTTT. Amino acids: CASRPSTGELFF.

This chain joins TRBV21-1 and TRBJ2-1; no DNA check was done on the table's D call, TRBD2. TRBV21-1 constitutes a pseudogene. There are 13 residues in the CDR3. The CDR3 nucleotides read TGTGCCAGCACTCCGAGGGACTACAATGAGCAGTTCTTC. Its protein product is CASTPRDYNEQFF.

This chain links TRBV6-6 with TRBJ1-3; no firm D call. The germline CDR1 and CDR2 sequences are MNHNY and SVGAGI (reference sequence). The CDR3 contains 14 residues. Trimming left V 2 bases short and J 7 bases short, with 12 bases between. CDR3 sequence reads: CASSYDDPGNTIYF. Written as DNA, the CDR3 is TGTGCCAGCAGTTACGATGACCCCGGGAACACCATATATTTT.

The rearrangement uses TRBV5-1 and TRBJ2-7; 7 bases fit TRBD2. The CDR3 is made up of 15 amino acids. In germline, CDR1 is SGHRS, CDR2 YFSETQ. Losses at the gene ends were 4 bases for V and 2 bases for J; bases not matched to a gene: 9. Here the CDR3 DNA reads TGCGCCAGCAGCGAGGGACTATTTTCTACCTACGAGCAGTACTTC. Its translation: CASSEGLFSTYEQYF.

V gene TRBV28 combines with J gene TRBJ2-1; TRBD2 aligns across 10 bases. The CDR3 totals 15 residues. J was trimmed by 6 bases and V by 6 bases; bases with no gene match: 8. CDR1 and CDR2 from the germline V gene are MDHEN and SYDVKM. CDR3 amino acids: CASREAGGPSNEQFF. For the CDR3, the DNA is TGTGCCAGCAGAGAAGCGGGAGGGCCCTCCAATGAGCAGTTCTTC.

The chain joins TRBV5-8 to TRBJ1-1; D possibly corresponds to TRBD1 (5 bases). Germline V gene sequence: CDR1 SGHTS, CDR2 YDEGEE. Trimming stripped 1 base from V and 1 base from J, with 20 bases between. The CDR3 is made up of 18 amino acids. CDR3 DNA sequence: TGTGCCAGCAGCTTGTCATACAGGCCGAATACAGAGAACACTGAAGCTTTCTTT. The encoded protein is CASSLSYRPNTENTEAFF.

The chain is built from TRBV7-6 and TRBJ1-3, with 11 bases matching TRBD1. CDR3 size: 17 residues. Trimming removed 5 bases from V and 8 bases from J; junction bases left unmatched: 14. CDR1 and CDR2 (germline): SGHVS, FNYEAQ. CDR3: CASSPTPLGQGAYTIYF. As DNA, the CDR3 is TGTGCCAGCAGCCCCACCCCCCTCGGACAGGGGGCTTACACCATATATTTT.

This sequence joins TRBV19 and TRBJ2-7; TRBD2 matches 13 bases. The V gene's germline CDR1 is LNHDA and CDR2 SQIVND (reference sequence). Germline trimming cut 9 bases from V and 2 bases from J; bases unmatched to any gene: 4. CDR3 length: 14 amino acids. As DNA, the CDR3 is TGTGCCAGCCGGACTAGCGGGAGAACCTACGAGCAGTACTTC. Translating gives CASRTSGRTYEQYF.

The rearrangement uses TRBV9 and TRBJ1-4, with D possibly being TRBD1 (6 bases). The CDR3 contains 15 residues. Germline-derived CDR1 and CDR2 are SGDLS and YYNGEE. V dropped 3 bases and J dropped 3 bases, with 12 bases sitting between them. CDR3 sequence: CASSEGVGPNEKLFF. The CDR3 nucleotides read TGTGCCAGCAGCGAGGGGGTTGGTCCTAATGAAAAACTGTTTTTT.

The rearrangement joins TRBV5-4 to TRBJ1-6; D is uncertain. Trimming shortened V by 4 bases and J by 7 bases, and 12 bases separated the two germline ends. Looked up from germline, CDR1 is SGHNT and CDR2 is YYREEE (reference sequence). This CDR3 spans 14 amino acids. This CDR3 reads CASSLSGTNSPLHF. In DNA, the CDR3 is TGTGCCAGCAGCCTCTCGGGCACCAATTCACCCCTCCACTTT.

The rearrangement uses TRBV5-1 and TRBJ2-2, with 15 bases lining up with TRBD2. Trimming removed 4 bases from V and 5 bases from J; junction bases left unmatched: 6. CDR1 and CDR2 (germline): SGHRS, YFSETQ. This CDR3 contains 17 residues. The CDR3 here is CASSPGLAGGRTGELFF. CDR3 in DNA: TGCGCCAGCAGCCCGGGACTAGCGGGAGGTCGGACCGGGGAGCTGTTTTTT.

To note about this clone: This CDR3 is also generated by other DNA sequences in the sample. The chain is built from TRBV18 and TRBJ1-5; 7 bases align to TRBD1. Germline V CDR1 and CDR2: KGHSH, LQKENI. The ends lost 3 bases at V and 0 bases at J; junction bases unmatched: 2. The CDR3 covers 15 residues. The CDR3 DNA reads TGTGCCAGCTCACCGCGGACAGGTAGCAATCAGCCCCAGCATTTT. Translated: CASSPRTGSNQPQHF.

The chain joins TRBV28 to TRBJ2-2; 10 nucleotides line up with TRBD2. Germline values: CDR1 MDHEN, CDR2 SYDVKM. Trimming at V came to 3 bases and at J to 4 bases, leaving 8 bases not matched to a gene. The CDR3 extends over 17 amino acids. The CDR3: CASSFPSGSMVTGELFF. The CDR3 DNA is TGTGCCAGCAGTTTCCCTAGCGGGAGTATGGTCACCGGGGAGCTGTTTTTT. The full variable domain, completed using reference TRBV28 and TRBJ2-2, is DVKVTQSSRYLVKRTGEKVFLECVQDMDHENMFWYRQDPGLGLRLIYFSYDVKMKEKGDIPEGYSVSREKKERFSLILESASTNQTSMYLCASSFPSGSMVTGELFFGEGSRLTVL.

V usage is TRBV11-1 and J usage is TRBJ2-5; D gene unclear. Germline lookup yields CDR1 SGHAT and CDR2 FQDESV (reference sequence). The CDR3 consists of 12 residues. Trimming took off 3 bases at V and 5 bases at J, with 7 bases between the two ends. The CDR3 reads CASSFSRETQYF. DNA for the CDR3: TGTGCCAGCAGCTTTAGCAGGGAGACCCAGTACTTC.

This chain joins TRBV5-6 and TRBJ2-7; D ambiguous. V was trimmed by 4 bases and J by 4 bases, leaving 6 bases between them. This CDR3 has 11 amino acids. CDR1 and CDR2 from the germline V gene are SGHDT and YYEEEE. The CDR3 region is CASSRLYEQYF. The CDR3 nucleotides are TGTGCCAGCAGCCGATTATACGAGCAGTACTTC.